This entry concerns a single T cell receptor beta chain. The CDR3 contains 12 residues. V lost 7 bases, J lost 10 bases, and 16 bases lay in between. Germline CDR1 is MNHEY and CDR2 is SVGAGI. These data belong to a study of T cell changes during pregnancy in multiple sclerosis. Profiled with immunoSEQ multiplex PCR; TCRdb holds only in-frame clones, not every one. This sample has 35,000 to 40,000 clones; less than 95% occur once, and the top ten carry 0.39%. Sequencing used CD4+ T cells from peripheral blood mononuclear cells, obtained in the second trimester of pregnancy. This TCR came from a female donor with multiple sclerosis, enrolled in a pregnancy study. This chain connects TRBV6-5 to TRBJ1-2; D gene uncertain. CDR3 in amino acids: CASTSGQLPYTF. The CDR3, as DNA: TGTGCCAGCACTTCAGGTCAGCTCCCCTACACCTTC.